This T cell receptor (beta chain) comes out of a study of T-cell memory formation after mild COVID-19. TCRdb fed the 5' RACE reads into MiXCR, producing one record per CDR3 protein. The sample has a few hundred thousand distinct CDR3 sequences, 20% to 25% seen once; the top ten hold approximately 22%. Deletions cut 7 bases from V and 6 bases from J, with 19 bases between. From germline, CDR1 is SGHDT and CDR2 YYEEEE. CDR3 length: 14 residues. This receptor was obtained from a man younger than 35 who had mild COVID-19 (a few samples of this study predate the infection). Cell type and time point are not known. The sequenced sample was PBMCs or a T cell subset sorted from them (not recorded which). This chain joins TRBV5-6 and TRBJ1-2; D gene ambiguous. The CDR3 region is CASQSGSIPDGYTF. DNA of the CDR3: TGTGCCAGCCAGTCGGGCTCAATTCCGGATGGCTACACCTTC. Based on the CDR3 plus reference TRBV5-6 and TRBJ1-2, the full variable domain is DAGVTQSPTHLIKTRGQQVTLRCSPKSGHDTVSWYQQALGQGPQFIFQYYEEEERQRGNFPDRFSGHQFPNYSSELNVNALLLGDSALYLCASQSGSIPDGYTFGSGTRLTVV.